This T cell receptor beta chain came from a study of shared clonotypes between healthy human individuals. On the study more broadly: Every donor yielded three CD4 naive, three CD4 memory, two CD8 naive and one CD8 memory plate. Study outcomes and limitations: The four-donor shared clonotypes exceeded non-shared clonotypes in generation probability, with non-shared ones scoring lower.

The CDR3 contains 14 residues. V was pared by 4 bases and J by 0 bases, with 3 bases of the junction left unmatched. Germline CDR1 is SGHRS and CDR2 is YFSETQ. Adult donors, all healthy and HIV-negative, had no recent acute infections or vaccinations. With regard to this clone: The target antigen is unknown. Other DNA variants within this sample encode the same CDR3.

Using immunoSEQ multiplex PCR, the repertoire was profiled, and TCRdb retains in-frame clones only, with some absent. The table shows under 2.5 million clones, with just under 95% occurring only once. Sequencing used naive CD4+ T cells from PBMCs. Subset described: CD45RA+ positively selected. This receptor was obtained from a young man in good health. Some clones in this sample may be carry-over from other donors' samples. The chain combines TRBV5-1 with TRBJ2-5; 7 bases line up with TRBD2. The CDR3 nucleotides are TGCGCCAGCAGCCGCGGGGGAGACCAAGAGACCCAGTACTTC. It translates to CASSRGGDQETQYF.